A single sample is the source of the 23 T cell receptor beta chains below, sequenced in a study of blood T cell repertoires in COVID-19 (TCRdb year 2020). Receptor amplification or capture employed the immunoSEQ multiplex PCR assay. TCRdb limited this immuneACCESS table to in-frame rearrangements with V and J called. A share of clones is missing; checked studies link under half to unresolved V genes, and the rest is unexplained. The sample table records approximately 190,000 clones; roughly 90% of these occur just once. The top ten clones comprise around 0.53% of the sample. The sample was peripheral blood. These receptors were taken from a man aged 50 to 60 with acute or convalescent COVID-19.

The rearrangement uses TRBV19 and TRBJ1-3; 8 bases match TRBD1. This CDR3 spans 14 amino acids. V lost 4 bases and J lost 3; bases outside the gene matches: 2. The V gene's germline CDR1 is LNHDA and CDR2 SQIVND (reference sequence). The CDR3 DNA follows: TGTGCCAGTAGTAGCGGGACAGGTGGAAACACCATATATTTT. Its translation: CASSSGTGGNTIYF. The complete variable domain, with remaining parts taken from reference TRBV19 and TRBJ1-3, reads DGGITQSPKYLFRKEGQNVTLSCEQNLNHDAMYWYRQDPGQGLRLIYYSQIVNDFQKGDIAEGYSVSREKKESFPLTVTSAQKNPTAFYLCASSSGTGGNTIYFGEGSWLTVV.

The V call is TRBV12-3 or TRBV12-4, the J call TRBJ2-7, with 7 bases aligning to TRBD1. V dropped 3 bases and J dropped 2; count of bases not matched to a gene: 1. The CDR3 loop spans 13 amino acids. For the CDR3, the DNA is TGTGCCAGCAGTTTGCAGGGGGCCTACGAGCAGTACGTC. This codes for CASSLQGAYEQYV.

A single count supports this clone. CDR3 protein: CASSSPSGTYEQYF. CDR3 DNA sequence: TGTGCCAGCAGTTCACCTAGCGGAACCTACGAGCAGTACTTC. V is TRBV27 and J is TRBJ2-7, with 7 positions matching TRBD2. Germline V lookup: CDR1 MNHEY, CDR2 SMNVEV (reference sequence). This CDR3 spans 14 amino acids. With 4 bases clipped from V and 2 bases from J, the junction kept 5 bases outside the gene matches.

This clone was detected a few times. The chain is built from TRBV7-8 and TRBJ2-2; 10 positions match TRBD2. The CDR3 consists of 15 residues. V trimming: 3 bases; J trimming: 6 bases; junction bases outside the gene matches: 4. Germline CDR1 is SGHVS and CDR2 is FQNEAQ. The DNA for the CDR3 is TGTGCCAGCAGCTTGAACCTAGCGGGAGCCGGGGAGCTGTTTTTT. It codes for CASSLNLAGAGELFF.

The J gene is TRBJ2-3, the V gene TRBV7-2, with D possibly matching TRBD2 (7 bases). Germline CDR1 is SGHTA and CDR2 is FQGNSA. V lost 7 bases and J lost 4, with 21 bases in between. The CDR3 totals 16 residues. For the CDR3, the DNA is TGTGCCAGCACTCCGACTCCGGGGGGCCAGCCAGATACGCAGTATTTT. It codes for CASTPTPGGQPDTQYF.

The chain links TRBV29-1 to TRBJ2-2; 11 nucleotides match TRBD1. Trimming cost V 6 bases and J 8 bases; bases outside gene matches: 2. This CDR3 has 12 residues. Germline assignment: CDR1 SQVTM and CDR2 ANQGSEA. The CDR3 sequence: CSVGQGAGELFF. Here the CDR3 DNA reads TGCAGCGTCGGACAGGGGGCTGGGGAGCTGTTTTTT.

The CDR3: CASSFTGVNTEAFF. DNA of the CDR3: TGTGCCAGCAGTTTCACCGGGGTGAACACTGAAGCTTTCTTT. The chain links TRBV27 to TRBJ1-1; the D is unclear. V was shortened by 3 bases and J by 0 bases, with 8 bases between the two germline ends. This CDR3 comprises 14 residues. Germline CDR1 and CDR2: MNHEY and SMNVEV (reference sequence).

The chain has TRBV3-1 (or the pseudogene TRBV3-2) and TRBJ2-3; 10 positions match TRBD2. Per germline, CDR1 LGHDT and CDR2 YNNKEL (reference sequence). The CDR3 totals 16 residues. Trimming at V came to 0 bases and at J to 2 bases, leaving 2 bases not matched to a gene. The CDR3 sequence is CASSQDTSGTTDTQYF. CDR3 nucleotide sequence: TGTGCCAGCAGCCAAGATACTAGCGGGACCACAGATACGCAGTATTTT.

The rearrangement links TRBV29-1 to TRBJ1-1; D ambiguous. This CDR3 spans 11 amino acids. CDR1 and CDR2 (germline): SQVTM, ANQGSEA. Trimming stripped 3 bases from V and 11 bases from J, with 13 bases between. CDR3 in amino acids: CSVELAADAFF. The DNA for the CDR3 is TGCAGCGTTGAGTTAGCAGCCGACGCTTTCTTT. Supplemented by reference TRBV29-1 and TRBJ1-1, the full variable domain reads SAVISQKPSRDICQRGTSLTIQCQVDSQVTMMFWYRQQPGQSLTLIATANQGSEATYESGFVIDKFPISRPNLTFSTLTVSNMSPEDSSIYLCSVELAADAFFGQGTRLTVV.

This chain joins TRBV30 and TRBJ1-4; 7 positions agree with TRBD1. CDR3 length equals 16 residues. V shed 4 bases and J 3 bases; nucleotides not matched to a gene: 11. CDR1 is GTSNPN, CDR2 SVGIG, per germline (reference sequence). Written as DNA, the CDR3 is TGTGCCTGGACGAGGACAGGACTTTTTGCTAATGAAAAACTGTTTTTT. It is translated as CAWTRTGLFANEKLFF.

This rearrangement joins TRBV7-9 to TRBJ2-6; D unclear. V was shortened by 1 base and J by 0 bases, with 7 bases between the two germline ends. In germline, CDR1 is SEHNR, CDR2 FQNEAQ (reference sequence). This CDR3 has 16 residues. The CDR3 is CASSLEVGSGANVLTF. The CDR3 coding sequence is TGTGCCAGCAGCTTAGAAGTCGGCTCTGGGGCCAACGTCCTGACTTTC.

The chain is built from TRBV2 and TRBJ1-5; D possibly corresponds to TRBD1 (6 bases). Germline CDR1 reads SNHLY; CDR2 reads FYNNEI. The CDR3 totals 14 residues. The V end lost 4 bases, the J end lost 4 bases, and 11 bases lay between the germline ends. CDR3 nucleotides: TGTGCCAGCAGTGGCGGACAGAAGAATCAGCCCCAGCATTTT. This sequence encodes CASSGGQKNQPQHF.

This clone appeared once. The gene calls are TRBV7-9 and TRBJ1-5; 8 bases map to TRBD1. CDR1 and CDR2 (germline): SEHNR, FQNEAQ (reference sequence). This CDR3 has 14 amino acids. V lost 4 bases, J lost 6 bases, and 5 bases stayed unmatched. The DNA of the CDR3 is TGTGCCAGCAGCTCGGACAGGGCCGCTCAGCCCCAGCATTTT. Translating it yields CASSSDRAAQPQHF.

V is TRBV7-9 and J is TRBJ2-7; TRBD2 is a possible D gene (5 bases). The CDR3 has 14 residues. Trimming left V 6 bases short and J 3 bases short, with 15 bases between. CDR1 is SEHNR and CDR2 is FQNEAQ in the germline V gene (reference sequence). CDR3 in DNA: TGTGCCAGCAGAAGTGACTTAGGAGGCTACGAGCAGTACTTC. It yields the protein CASRSDLGGYEQYF.

CDR3 sequence: CASSEQDRALNQPQHF. Here the CDR3 DNA reads TGCGCCAGCAGTGAGCAGGACAGGGCCCTCAATCAGCCCCAGCATTTT. This chain links TRBV10-2 with TRBJ1-5; 8 bases align to TRBD1. After removal of 2 bases from V and 3 bases from J, the junction contained 6 bases not matched to a gene. This CDR3 region has 16 residues. Per the germline V gene, CDR1 is WSHSY and CDR2 is SAAADI.

V is TRBV6-1 and J is TRBJ2-1, with D maybe TRBD2 (5 bases). Germline V CDR1 and CDR2: MNHNS, SASEGT. The CDR3 consists of 13 residues. The V end lost 2 bases, the J end lost 5 bases, and 7 bases lay between the germline ends. CDR3 DNA: TGTGCCAGCAGTGAACTAGCTCACAATGAGCAGTTCTTC. It encodes CASSELAHNEQFF.

The rearrangement links TRBV18 to TRBJ2-3, with 14 bases lining up with TRBD2. CDR1 is KGHSH, CDR2 LQKENI, per germline. J gave up 7 bases and V 3 bases, and 6 bases lay outside the gene matches. The CDR3 contains 16 residues. CDR3 nucleotides: TGTGCCAGCTCACCGACCGGGACTAGCGGGAGATATACGCAGTATTTT. As protein: CASSPTGTSGRYTQYF.

The chain joins TRBV24-1 to TRBJ1-2; no clear D gene. Germline-derived CDR1 and CDR2 are KGHDR and SFDVKD. The CDR3 runs 14 residues. With 1 base removed from V and 4 bases from J, the gap between germline ends came to 9 bases. CDR3 loop: CATSDFSVGYGYTF. In nucleotides, the CDR3 is TGTGCCACCAGTGATTTTAGCGTAGGCTATGGCTACACCTTC.

The chain carries TRBV27 and TRBJ2-2, with D possibly being TRBD1 (7 bases). In germline, CDR1 is MNHEY, CDR2 SMNVEV (reference sequence). The CDR3 has 15 amino acids. Deletions cut 5 bases from V and 3 bases from J, with 13 bases between. In DNA form, the CDR3 reads TGTGCCAGCAGTCCAGGGGGGTTTTACACCGGGGAGCTGTTTTTT. The encoded protein is CASSPGGFYTGELFF.

The rearrangement joins TRBV4-1 to TRBJ2-7; D gene uncertain. This CDR3 spans 13 amino acids. Germline lookup yields CDR1 MGHRA and CDR2 YSYEKL. The V gene lost 0 bases and the J gene lost 4 bases, with 7 bases spanning the gap. CDR3: CASSQDVEYEQYV. The CDR3 DNA sequence: TGCGCCAGCAGCCAAGATGTAGAGTACGAGCAGTACGTC.

The chain employs TRBV19 and TRBJ1-6; no reliable D call. The CDR3 is made up of 18 amino acids. Trimming took off 2 bases at V and 0 bases at J, with 14 bases between the two ends. The germline V gene encodes CDR1 LNHDA and CDR2 SQIVND (reference sequence). The CDR3 DNA is TGTGCCAGTAGTATATTACGGTCTGGGAGCTCCTATAATTCACCCCTCCACTTT. This gives the protein CASSILRSGSSYNSPLHF.

The rearrangement uses TRBV28 and TRBJ1-1, with 10 bases aligning to TRBD1. V shed 4 bases, J shed 4 bases, and the junction held 6 bases outside the gene matches. The CDR3 contains 15 residues. Germline V lookup: CDR1 MDHEN, CDR2 SYDVKM. For the CDR3, the DNA is TGTGCCAGCAGTTCTGGGACAGGGGCGCGCACTGAAGCTTTCTTT. Its translation is CASSSGTGARTEAFF.

Comments on this clone: The germline gene is not matched at one end of the junction; a read error may be the cause. The chain carries TRBV20-1 and TRBJ1-2; D is perhaps TRBD1 (5 bases). This CDR3 contains 9 residues. Germline V CDR1 and CDR2: DFQATT, SNEGSKA (reference sequence). CDR3 in DNA: TGCAGTGCTCTGGGGCCCGGCGCCTTC. This gives the protein CSALGPGAF.